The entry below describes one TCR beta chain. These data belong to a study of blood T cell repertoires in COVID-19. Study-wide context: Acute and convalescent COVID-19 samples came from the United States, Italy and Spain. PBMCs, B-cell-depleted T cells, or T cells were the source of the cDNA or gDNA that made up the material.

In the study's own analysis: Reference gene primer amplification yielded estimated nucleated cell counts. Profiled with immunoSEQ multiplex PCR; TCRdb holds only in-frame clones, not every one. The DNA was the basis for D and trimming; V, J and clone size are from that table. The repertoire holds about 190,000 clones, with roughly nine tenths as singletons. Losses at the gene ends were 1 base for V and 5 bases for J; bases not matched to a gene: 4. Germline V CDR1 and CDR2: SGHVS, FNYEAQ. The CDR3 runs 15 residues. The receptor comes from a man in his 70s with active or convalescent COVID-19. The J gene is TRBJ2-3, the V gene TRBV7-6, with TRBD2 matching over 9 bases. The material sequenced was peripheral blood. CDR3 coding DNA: TGTGCCAGCAGCTTAGATGCTAGCGGGGTAGATACGCAGTATTTT. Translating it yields CASSLDASGVDTQYF. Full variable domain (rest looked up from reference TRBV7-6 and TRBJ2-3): GAGVSQSPRYKVTKRGQDVALRCDPISGHVSLYWYRQALGQGPEFLTYFNYEAQQDKSGLPNDRFSAERPEGSISTLTIQRTEQRDSAMYRCASSLDASGVDTQYFGPGTRLTVL.